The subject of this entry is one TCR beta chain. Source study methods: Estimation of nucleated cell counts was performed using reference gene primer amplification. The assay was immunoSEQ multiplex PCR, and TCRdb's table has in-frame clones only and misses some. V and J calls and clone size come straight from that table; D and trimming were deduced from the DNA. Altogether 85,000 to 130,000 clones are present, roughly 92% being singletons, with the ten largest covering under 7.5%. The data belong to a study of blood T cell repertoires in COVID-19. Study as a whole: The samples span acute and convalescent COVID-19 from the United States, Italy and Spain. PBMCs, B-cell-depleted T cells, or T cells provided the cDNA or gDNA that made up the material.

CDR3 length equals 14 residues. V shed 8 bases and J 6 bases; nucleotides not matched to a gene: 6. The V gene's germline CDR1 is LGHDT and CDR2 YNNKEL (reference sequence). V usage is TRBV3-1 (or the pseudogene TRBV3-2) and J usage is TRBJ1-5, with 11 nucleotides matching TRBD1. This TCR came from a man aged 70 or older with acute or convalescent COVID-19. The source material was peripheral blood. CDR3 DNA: TGTGCCAGCGGGGACAGGGGGAACCGTCAGCCCCAGCATTTT. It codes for CASGDRGNRQPQHF.